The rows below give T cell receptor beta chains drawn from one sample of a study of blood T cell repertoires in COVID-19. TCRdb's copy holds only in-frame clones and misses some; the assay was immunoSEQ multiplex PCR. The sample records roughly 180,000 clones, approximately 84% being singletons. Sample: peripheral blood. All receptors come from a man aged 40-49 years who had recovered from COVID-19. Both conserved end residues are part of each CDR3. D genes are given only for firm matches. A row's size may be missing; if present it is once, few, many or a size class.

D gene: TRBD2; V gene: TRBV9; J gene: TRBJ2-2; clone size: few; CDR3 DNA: TGTGCCAGCAGCGTAGAGGGCGGGAGGGCCGCCGGGGAGCTGTTTTTT; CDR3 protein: CASSVEGGRAAGELFF
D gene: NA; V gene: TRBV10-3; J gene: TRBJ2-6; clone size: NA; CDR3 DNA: TGTGCCATCAGTGAGTCAAAGCACTCTGGGGCCAACGTCCTGACTTTC; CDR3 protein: CAISESKHSGANVLTF
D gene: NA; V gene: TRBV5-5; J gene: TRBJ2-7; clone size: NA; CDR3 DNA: TGTGCCAGCAGCGCCGGGAGCTCCTACGAGCAGTACTTC; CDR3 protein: CASSAGSSYEQYF
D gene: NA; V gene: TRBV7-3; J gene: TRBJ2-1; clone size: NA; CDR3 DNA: TGTGCCAGCAGCTTAAGCCGGAGCTCCTACAATGAGCAGTTCTTC; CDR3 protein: CASSLSRSSYNEQFF
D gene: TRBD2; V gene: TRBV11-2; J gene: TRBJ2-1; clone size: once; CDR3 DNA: TGTGCCTGTAGCGGGGGTCTTTCCTACAATGAGCAGTTCTTC; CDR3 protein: CACSGGLSYNEQFF
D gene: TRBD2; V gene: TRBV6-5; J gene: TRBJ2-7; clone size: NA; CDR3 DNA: TGTGCCAGCAGTTCCCCGCGACTAGCGGATTACGAGCAGTACTTC; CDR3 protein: CASSSPRLADYEQYF
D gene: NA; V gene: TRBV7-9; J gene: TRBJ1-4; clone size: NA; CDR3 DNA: TGTGCCAGCAGCGCCCCCACGGGTGAAAAACTGTTTTTT; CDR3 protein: CASSAPTGEKLFF
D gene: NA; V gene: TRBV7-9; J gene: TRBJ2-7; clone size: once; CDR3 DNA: TGTGCCAGCAGCTTAGCACCAGGCGAGAACTCCTACGAGCAGTACTTC; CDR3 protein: CASSLAPGENSYEQYF
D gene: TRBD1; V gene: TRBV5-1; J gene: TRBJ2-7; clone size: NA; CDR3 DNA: TGCGCCAGCAGCTTCCGGACAGGGAACCCCTACGAGCAGTACTTC; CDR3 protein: CASSFRTGNPYEQYF
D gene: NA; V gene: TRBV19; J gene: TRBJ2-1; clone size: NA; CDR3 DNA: TGTGCCAGTAGTATACCGGGTCATGAGCAGTTCTTC; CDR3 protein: CASSIPGHEQFF
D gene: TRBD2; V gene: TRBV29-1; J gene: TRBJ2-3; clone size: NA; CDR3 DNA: TGCAGCGTTGAATCTAGCGGGTACACAGATACGCAGTATTTT; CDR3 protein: CSVESSGYTDTQYF
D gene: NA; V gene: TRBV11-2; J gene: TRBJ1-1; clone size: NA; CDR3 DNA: TGTGCCAGCAAGCGGGCTGGGAACACTGAAGCTTTCTTT; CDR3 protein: CASKRAGNTEAFF
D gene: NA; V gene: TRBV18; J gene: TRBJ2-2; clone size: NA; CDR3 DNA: TGTGCCAGCTCACCGGTACGGTCGAACACCGGGGAGCTGTTTTTT; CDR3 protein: CASSPVRSNTGELFF
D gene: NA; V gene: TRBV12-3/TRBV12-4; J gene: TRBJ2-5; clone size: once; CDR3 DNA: TGTGCCAGCGCGACCTTGGAGGAGACCCAGTACTTC; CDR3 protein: CASATLEETQYF
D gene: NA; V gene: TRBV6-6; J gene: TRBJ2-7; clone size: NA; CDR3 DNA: TGTGCCAGCAGTCCTAGCGTCAGCTCCTACGAGCAGTACTTC; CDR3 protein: CASSPSVSSYEQYF
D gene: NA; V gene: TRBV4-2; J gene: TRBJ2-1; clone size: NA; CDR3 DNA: TGTGCCAGCAGCCAAGGGGCGGGCCCCTACAATGAGCAGTTCTTC; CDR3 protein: CASSQGAGPYNEQFF
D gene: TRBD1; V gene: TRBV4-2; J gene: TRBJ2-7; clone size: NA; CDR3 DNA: TGTGCCAGCAGCCAAGACCCGGGACAGGGGGCGGAAGAGCAGTACTTC; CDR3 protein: CASSQDPGQGAEEQYF
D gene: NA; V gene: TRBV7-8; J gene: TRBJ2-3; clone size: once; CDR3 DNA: TGTGCCAGCAGCTTAGACCGGGGTGTTGGGACAGATACGCAGTATTTT; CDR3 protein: CASSLDRGVGTDTQYF
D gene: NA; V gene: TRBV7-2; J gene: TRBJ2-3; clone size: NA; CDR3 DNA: TGTGCCAGCAGCTTAGTGACGGGGGCAGATACGCAGTATTTT; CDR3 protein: CASSLVTGADTQYF
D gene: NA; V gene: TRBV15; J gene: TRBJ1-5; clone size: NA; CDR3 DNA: TGTGCCACCAGCAGAGACAGGGTCGGCAATCAGCCCCAGCATTTT; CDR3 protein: CATSRDRVGNQPQHF
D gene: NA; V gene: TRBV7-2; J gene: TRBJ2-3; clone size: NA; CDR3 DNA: TGTGCCAGCAGCTTAGTAGTTAGCGGAGTTTCTAGCACAGATACGCAGTATTTT; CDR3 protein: CASSLVVSGVSSTDTQYF
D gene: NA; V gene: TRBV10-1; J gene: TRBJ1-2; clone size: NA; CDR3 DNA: TGCGCCAGCAGTCCAGGGGTTCGGGACTATGGCTACACCTTC; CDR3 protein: CASSPGVRDYGYTF
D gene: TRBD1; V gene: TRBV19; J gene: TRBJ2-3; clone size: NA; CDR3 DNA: TGTGCCACCCAACCACCGGGACAGGGGGCAGATACGCAGTATTTT; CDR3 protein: CATQPPGQGADTQYF
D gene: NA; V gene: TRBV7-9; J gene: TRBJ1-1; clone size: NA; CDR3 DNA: TGTGCCAGCAGCTTAAGGGGTGATTCTGAAGCTTTCTTT; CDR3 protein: CASSLRGDSEAFF
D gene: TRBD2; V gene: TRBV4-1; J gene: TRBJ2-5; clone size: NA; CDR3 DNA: TGCGCCAGCAGCCAAATGACTAGCGGTGGTGTGGGAGAGGCCCAGTACTTC; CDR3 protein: CASSQMTSGGVGEAQYF
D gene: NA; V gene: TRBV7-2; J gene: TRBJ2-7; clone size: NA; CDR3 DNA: TGTGCCAGCAGCGGGGGGGCCCTGGACGAGCAGTACTTC; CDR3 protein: CASSGGALDEQYF
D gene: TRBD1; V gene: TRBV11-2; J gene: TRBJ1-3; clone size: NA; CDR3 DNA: TGTGCCAGCAGCCTTCTTGGACAGGGGGCAAACACCATATATTTT; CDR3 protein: CASSLLGQGANTIYF
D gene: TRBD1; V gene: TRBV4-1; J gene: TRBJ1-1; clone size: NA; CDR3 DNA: TGCGCCAGCAGCCAAGACGGGACAGGGGGAATGAACACTGAAGCTTTCTTT; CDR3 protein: CASSQDGTGGMNTEAFF
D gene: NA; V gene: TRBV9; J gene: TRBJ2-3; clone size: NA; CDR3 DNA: TGTGCCAGCAGCGTAGACGGCCGGAGGGGAGATACGCAGTATTTT; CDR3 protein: CASSVDGRRGDTQYF
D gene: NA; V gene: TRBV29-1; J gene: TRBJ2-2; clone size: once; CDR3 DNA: TGCAGCGTTGAAGAGCTAACCGGGGAGCTGTTTTTT; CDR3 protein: CSVEELTGELFF
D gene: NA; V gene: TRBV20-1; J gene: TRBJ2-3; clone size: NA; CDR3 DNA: TGCAGTGCTAGAGACGGAGATACGCAGTATTTT; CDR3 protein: CSARDGDTQYF
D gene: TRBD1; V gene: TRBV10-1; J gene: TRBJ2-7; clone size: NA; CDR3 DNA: TGCGCCAGCAGTGAGTATGGACAGGTAATGGGCGACGAGCAGTACTTC; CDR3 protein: CASSEYGQVMGDEQYF
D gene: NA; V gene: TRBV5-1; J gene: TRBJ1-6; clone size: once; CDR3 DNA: TGCGCCAGCAGCTTGGATAGCAGTAATTCACCCCTCCACTTT; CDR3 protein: CASSLDSSNSPLHF
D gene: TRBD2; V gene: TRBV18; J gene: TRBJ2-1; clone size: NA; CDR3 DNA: TGTGCCAGCTCACTGGGACTAGCGGGAGGGGCGTTTAAGACGGAGCAGTTCTTC; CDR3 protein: CASSLGLAGGAFKTEQFF
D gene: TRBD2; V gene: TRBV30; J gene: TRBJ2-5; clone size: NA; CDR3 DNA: TGTGCCTATCGCCGGACTAGCGGGGGCCAAGAGACCCAGTACTTC; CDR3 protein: CAYRRTSGGQETQYF
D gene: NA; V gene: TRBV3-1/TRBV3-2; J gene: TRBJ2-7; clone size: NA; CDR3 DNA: TGTGCCAGCAGCGATGGGAGCTCCTACGAGCAGTACTTC; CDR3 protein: CASSDGSSYEQYF
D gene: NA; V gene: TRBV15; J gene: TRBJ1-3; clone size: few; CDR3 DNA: TGTGCCACCAGCAGAGATTTAGGAAACACCATATATTTT; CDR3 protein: CATSRDLGNTIYF
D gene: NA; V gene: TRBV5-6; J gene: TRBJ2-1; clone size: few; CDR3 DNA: TGTGCCAGCAGCCTAGCAGGGGCTGGGCAGTTCTTC; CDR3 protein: CASSLAGAGQFF
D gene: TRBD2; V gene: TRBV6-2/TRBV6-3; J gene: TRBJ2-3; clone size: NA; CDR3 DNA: TGTGCCAGCAGTACACCGGGGGGTAGCGGGAGCGTATATACGCAGTATTTT; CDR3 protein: CASSTPGGSGSVYTQYF
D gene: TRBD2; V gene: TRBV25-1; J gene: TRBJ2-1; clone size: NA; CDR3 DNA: TGTGCCAGCAGTGAGGGACTAGCGGGAGTTAGAGATGAGCAGTTCTTC; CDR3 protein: CASSEGLAGVRDEQFF
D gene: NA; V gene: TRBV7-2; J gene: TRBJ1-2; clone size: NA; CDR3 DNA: TGTGCCAGCAGCCCCGACATCTATGGCTACACCTTC; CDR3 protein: CASSPDIYGYTF
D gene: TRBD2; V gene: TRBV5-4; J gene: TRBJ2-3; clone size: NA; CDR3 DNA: TGTGCCAGCAGCTTAAATCCTAGCGGGAGTACAGATACGCAGTATTTT; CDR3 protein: CASSLNPSGSTDTQYF
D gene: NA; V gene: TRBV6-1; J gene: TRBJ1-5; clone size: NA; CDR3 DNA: TGTGCCAGCAGTGAACGCAGGGGTACTCAGCCCCAGCATTTT; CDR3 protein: CASSERRGTQPQHF
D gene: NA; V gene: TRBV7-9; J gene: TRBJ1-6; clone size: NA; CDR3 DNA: TGTGCCAGCAGCGGAGAGAATTCACCCCTCCACTTT; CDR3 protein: CASSGENSPLHF
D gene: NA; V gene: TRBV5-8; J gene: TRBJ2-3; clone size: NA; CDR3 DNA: TGTGCCAGCAGCCTAGGACGGGGGAGCACAGATACGCAGTATTTT; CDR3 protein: CASSLGRGSTDTQYF
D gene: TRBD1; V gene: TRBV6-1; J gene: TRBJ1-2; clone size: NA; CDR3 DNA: TGTGCCAGCAGTTATGCAGGGGGTCAGAACACCTTC; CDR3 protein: CASSYAGGQNTF